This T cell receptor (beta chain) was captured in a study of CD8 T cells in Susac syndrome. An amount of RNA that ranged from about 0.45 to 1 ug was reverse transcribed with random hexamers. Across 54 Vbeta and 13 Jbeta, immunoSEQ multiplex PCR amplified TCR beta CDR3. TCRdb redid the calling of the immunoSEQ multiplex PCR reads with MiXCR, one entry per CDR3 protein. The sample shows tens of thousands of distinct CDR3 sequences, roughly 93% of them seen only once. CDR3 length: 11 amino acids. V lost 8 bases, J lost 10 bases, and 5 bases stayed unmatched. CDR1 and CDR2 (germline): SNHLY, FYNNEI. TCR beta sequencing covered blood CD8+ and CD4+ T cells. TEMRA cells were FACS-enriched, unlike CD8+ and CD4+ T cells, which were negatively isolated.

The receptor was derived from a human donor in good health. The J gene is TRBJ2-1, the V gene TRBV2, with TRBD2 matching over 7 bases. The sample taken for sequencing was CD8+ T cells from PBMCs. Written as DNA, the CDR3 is TGTGCCAGCCGCGGGAGTCCCGAGCAGTTCTTC. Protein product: CASRGSPEQFF.